This TCR beta chain stems from a study of tumor and adjacent non-tumor tissue in lung cancer. This clonotype was observed a handful of times. The germline gene is not matched at one end of the junction; a read error may be the cause. RNA was extracted from bulk tissue without any cell sorting. This CDR3 comprises 15 residues. TCRbeta libraries were built with three rounds of nested PCR, modified from ARM-PCR. TCRdb re-called the multiplex PCR reads with MiXCR, one entry per CDR3 protein. The sample lists fewer than 120,000 distinct CDR3 sequences, over 75% seen once, with under 25% in the top ten. This sequence joins TRBV12-3 or TRBV12-4 and TRBJ1-5, with 12 bases aligning to TRBD1. This TCR came from a man between 65 and 85 years old with non-small cell lung cancer. The sample consisted of lung tumor tissue. The CDR3 protein is CAGSLGTGGNQLQHF. In DNA, the CDR3 is TGTGCCGGCAGTTTAGGGACAGGGGGCAATCAGCTCCAGCATTTT.